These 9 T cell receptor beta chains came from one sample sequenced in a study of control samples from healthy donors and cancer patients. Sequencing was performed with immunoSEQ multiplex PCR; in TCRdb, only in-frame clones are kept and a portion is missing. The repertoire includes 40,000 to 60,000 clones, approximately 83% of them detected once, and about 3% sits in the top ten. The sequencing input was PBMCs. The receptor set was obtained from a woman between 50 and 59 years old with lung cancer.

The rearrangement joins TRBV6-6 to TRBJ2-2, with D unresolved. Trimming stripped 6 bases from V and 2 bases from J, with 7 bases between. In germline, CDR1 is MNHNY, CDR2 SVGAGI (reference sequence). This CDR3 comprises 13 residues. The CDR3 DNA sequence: TGTGCCAGCAGGACCTCTAACACCGGGGAGCTGTTTTTT. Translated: CASRTSNTGELFF.

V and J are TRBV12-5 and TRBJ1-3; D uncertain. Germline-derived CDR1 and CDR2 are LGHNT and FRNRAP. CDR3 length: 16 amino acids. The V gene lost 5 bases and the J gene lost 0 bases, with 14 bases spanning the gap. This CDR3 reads CASGPQQISSGNTIYF. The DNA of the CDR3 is TGTGCTAGTGGTCCCCAACAGATTTCCTCTGGAAACACCATATATTTT.

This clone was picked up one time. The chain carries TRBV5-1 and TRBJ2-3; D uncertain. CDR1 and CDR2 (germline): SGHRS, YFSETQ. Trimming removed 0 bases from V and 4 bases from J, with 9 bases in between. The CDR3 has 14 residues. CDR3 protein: CASSLEVAPDTQYF. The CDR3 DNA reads TGCGCCAGCAGCTTGGAGGTAGCACCAGATACGCAGTATTTT. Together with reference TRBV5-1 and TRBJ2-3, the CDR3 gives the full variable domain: KAGVTQTPRYLIKTRGQQVTLSCSPISGHRSVSWYQQTPGQGLQFLFEYFSETQRNKGNFPGRFSGRQFSNSRSEMNVSTLELGDSALYLCASSLEVAPDTQYFGPGTRLTVL.

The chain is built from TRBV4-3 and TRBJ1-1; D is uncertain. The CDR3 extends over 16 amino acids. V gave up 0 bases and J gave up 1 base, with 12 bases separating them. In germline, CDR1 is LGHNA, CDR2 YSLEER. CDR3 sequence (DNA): TGCGCCAGCAGCCAAGAGCTGAGAGGGAAGAACACTGAAGCTTTCTTT. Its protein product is CASSQELRGKNTEAFF.

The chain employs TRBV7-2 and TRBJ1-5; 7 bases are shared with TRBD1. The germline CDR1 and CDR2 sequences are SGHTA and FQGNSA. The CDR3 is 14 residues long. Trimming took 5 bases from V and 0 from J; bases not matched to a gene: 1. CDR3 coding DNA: TGTGCCAGCAGCGGACAGGTTAGCAATCAGCCCCAGCATTTT. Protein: CASSGQVSNQPQHF.

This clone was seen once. CDR3 sequence reads: CASSRGERTDTQYF. In nucleotides, the CDR3 is TGTGCCAGCAGCCGGGGGGAACGCACAGATACGCAGTATTTT. The chain joins TRBV27 to TRBJ2-3; 7 bases line up with TRBD2. Germline lookup yields CDR1 MNHEY and CDR2 SMNVEV (reference sequence). The CDR3 runs to 14 residues. Trimming at V came to 6 bases and at J to 1 base, leaving 4 bases not matched to a gene.

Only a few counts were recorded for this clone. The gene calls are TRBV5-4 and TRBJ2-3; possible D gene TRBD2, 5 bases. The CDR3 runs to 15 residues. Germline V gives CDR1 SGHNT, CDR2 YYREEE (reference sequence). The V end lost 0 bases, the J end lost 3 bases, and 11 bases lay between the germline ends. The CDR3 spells CASSLVDPGTDTQYF. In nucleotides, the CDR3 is TGTGCCAGCAGCTTGGTAGACCCGGGGACAGATACGCAGTATTTT. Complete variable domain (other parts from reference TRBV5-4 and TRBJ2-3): ETGVTQSPTHLIKTRGQQVTLRCSSQSGHNTVSWYQQALGQGPQFIFQYYREEENGRGNFPPRFSGLQFPNYSSELNVNALELDDSALYLCASSLVDPGTDTQYFGPGTRLTVL.

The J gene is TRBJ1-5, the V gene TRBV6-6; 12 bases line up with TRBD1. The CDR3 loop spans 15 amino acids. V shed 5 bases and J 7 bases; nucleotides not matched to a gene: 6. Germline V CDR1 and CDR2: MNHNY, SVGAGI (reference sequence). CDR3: CASSRDRGQEQPQHF. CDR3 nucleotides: TGTGCCAGCAGTAGGGACAGGGGGCAAGAACAGCCCCAGCATTTT.

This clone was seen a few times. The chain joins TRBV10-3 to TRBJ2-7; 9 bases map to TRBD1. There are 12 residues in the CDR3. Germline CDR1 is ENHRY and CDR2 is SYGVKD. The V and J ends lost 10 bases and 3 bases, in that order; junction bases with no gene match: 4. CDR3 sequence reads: CASRQGDYEQYF. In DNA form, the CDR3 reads TGTGCCAGCCGACAGGGGGACTACGAGCAGTACTTC.